This passage covers 9 T cell receptor beta chains from one sample sequenced in a study of tumor-infiltrating lymphocytes in oesophageal squamous cell carcinoma. One entry per CDR3 protein, called by TCRdb with MiXCR from the PCR reads. The data contain approximately 15,000 distinct CDR3 sequences, 50% of them singletons. The sequencing sample was made of esophageal tumor tissue. Receptors were obtained from a male donor with esophageal squamous cell carcinoma.

This clonotype has a count of ten or more. The chain links TRBV2 to TRBJ2-3; no definite D call. V gave up 6 bases and J gave up 2 bases, with 6 bases separating them. The CDR3 totals 12 residues. CDR1 is SNHLY, CDR2 FYNNEI, per germline. CDR3 loop: CASSGDTDTQYF. The CDR3 DNA reads TGTGCCAGCAGCGGAGACACAGATACGCAGTATTTT.

The rearrangement uses TRBV10-3 and TRBJ1-4; no reliable D call. The V end lost 3 bases, the J end lost 8 bases, and 7 bases lay between the germline ends. Germline CDR1 is ENHRY and CDR2 is SYGVKD. The CDR3 extends over 12 amino acids. CDR3 protein: CAISEKGEKLFF. The CDR3 bases are TGTGCCATCAGTGAAAAGGGAGAAAAACTGTTTTTT.

About this clonotype: No conserved phenylalanine or tryptophan is present at the end of the CDR3, so a read error is the likely explanation. The DNA is left out, because the CDR3 cannot be placed on it with certainty; the CDR3 is given as TCRdb lists it. The gene calls are TRBV7-2 and TRBJ1-1; the table's D call of TRBD1 was not tested on the DNA. The CDR3 spans 8 residues, counting both ends. CDR1 is SGHTA and CDR2 is FQGNSA in the germline V gene. This chain's CDR3 is CASSAAGQ.

This chain joins TRBV12-3 or TRBV12-4 and TRBJ2-3, with TRBD1 identical over 7 bases. The trim removed 3 bases at V and 6 bases at J, leaving 9 bases unmatched. The CDR3 consists of 15 residues. In DNA form, the CDR3 reads TGTGCCAGCAGTTTTGGGGACAGCAGAGCCGATACGCAGTATTTT. Its translation is CASSFGDSRADTQYF.

This clonotype qualifies as medium-sized (0.01 to 0.1%). A much larger clone is a single base away; this may be a read error. This chain joins TRBV24-1 and TRBJ2-7, with D perhaps matching TRBD2 (6 bases). Germline loops: CDR1 KGHDR, CDR2 SFDVKD. V shed 4 bases and J shed 7 bases, with 19 bases lying between them. The CDR3 has 15 residues. The CDR3 loop is CATSERRDHYNEQYF. The CDR3, as DNA: TGTGCCACCAGTGAAAGGCGGGATCACTACAATGAGCAGTACTTC.

On this clonotype itself: Since no conserved phenylalanine or tryptophan closes the CDR3, a read error is the likely cause. The DNA is left out, because the CDR3 cannot be placed on it with certainty; the CDR3 is given as TCRdb lists it. The genes are TRBV7-2 and TRBJ1-6; TRBD1, the table's D call, lacks a check against the DNA. Per the germline V gene, CDR1 is SGHTA and CDR2 is FQGNSA. The CDR3 totals 17 residues, both ends included. The CDR3 sequence is CASSWGQVLDSPLHFGA.

The V call is TRBV11-3, the J call TRBJ1-1, with D uncertain. Trimming took 2 bases from V and 1 from J, leaving 11 bases between them. This CDR3 spans 15 amino acids. The V gene's germline CDR1 is SGHNT and CDR2 YENEEA. CDR3 residues: CASSLMIRWNTEAFF. The CDR3 nucleotides are TGTGCCAGCAGCTTAATGATACGGTGGAACACTGAAGCTTTCTTT.

This clonotype was seen at least ten times. The gene calls are TRBV5-1 and TRBJ1-6, with D hard to call. The CDR3 length is 16 residues. V was trimmed by 3 bases and J by 1 base, leaving 11 bases between them. Per germline, CDR1 SGHRS and CDR2 YFSETQ. CDR3 residues: CASSSSGSSYNSPLHF. The CDR3 DNA is TGCGCCAGCAGCTCGTCCGGGTCTTCCTATAATTCACCCCTCCACTTT.

There are many counts of this clonotype. The chain joins TRBV11-2 to TRBJ1-1; no clear D. Germline values: CDR1 SGHAT, CDR2 FQNNGV. The ends were cut back, 5 bases at V and 1 base at J, with 11 bases in the middle. The CDR3 spans 14 residues. The DNA of the CDR3 is TGTGCCAGCAGCCCCCCCGGATGGAACACTGAAGCTTTCTTT. This translates into CASSPPGWNTEAFF.